The 11 T cell receptor beta chains given below trace back to one sample, sequenced in a study of cytomegalovirus exposure and HLA in healthy donors. PCR used 60 Vbeta primers and 13 Jbeta primers. The method was immunoSEQ multiplex PCR; TCRdb's version includes in-frame clones alone and lacks a portion of them. The sample records 150,000 to 200,000 clones, roughly 85% being singletons. The sample comprised PBMCs. The receptors here all came from a woman between 45 and 65 years old in good health and CMV-seropositive.

The rearrangement joins TRBV6-1 to TRBJ2-5; 10 bases are shared with TRBD2. The end of the DNA fits TRBJ2-7 better, so the J call may be wrong. This CDR3 is built from 13 residues. In germline, CDR1 is MNHNS, CDR2 SASEGT. The CDR3 DNA sequence: TGTGCCACCCTAGCGGGAGTAACCTACGAGCAGTACTTC. This translates into CATLAGVTYEQYF.

The V and J genes are TRBV19 and TRBJ2-1; TRBD2 matches at 8 bases. V shed 0 bases, J shed 4 bases, and the junction held 5 bases outside the gene matches. The germline V gene encodes CDR1 LNHDA and CDR2 SQIVND (reference sequence). The CDR3 is made up of 16 amino acids. The CDR3 DNA reads TGTGCCAGTAGTATAGAGGGGCTAGCGGGTTACAATGAGCAGTTCTTC. Amino acids: CASSIEGLAGYNEQFF.

The gene calls are TRBV25-1 and TRBJ2-1, with 11 bases matching TRBD2. Germline V gives CDR1 MGHDK, CDR2 SYGVNS. The V segment lost 6 bases and the J segment 13 bases; nucleotides outside the gene matches: 2. This CDR3 has 11 amino acids. In DNA form, the CDR3 reads TGTGCCAGCAGCCTAGCGGGAGGCCAGTTCTTC. It translates to CASSLAGGQFF.

The J gene is TRBJ2-2, the V gene TRBV30; TRBD1 matches at 7 bases. V lost 2 bases to trimming and J lost 7 bases; unmatched junction nucleotides: 7. Germline V CDR1 and CDR2: GTSNPN, SVGIG (reference sequence). The CDR3 extends over 14 amino acids. The CDR3: CAWSPDRADGELFF. As DNA, the CDR3 is TGTGCCTGGAGTCCAGACAGGGCTGACGGGGAGCTGTTTTTT. Full variable domain (rest looked up from reference TRBV30 and TRBJ2-2): SQTIHQWPATLVQPVGSPLSLECTVEGTSNPNLYWYRQAAGRGLQLLFYSVGIGQISSEVPQNLSASRPQDRQFILSSKKLLLSDSGFYLCAWSPDRADGELFFGEGSRLTVL.

The chain employs TRBV5-4 and TRBJ1-5, with 8 positions matching TRBD1. The germline V gene encodes CDR1 SGHNT and CDR2 YYREEE (reference sequence). J was trimmed by 5 bases and V by 4 bases; bases with no gene match: 8. The CDR3 has 15 amino acids. The CDR3 DNA sequence: TGTGCCAGCAGCAATCGGGACAGGCCCCATCAGCCCCAGCATTTT. Its translation: CASSNRDRPHQPQHF.

This clone was seen a single time. V and J are TRBV9 and TRBJ2-7, with TRBD2 matching over 9 bases. Trimming cost V 0 bases and J 7 bases; bases outside gene matches: 11. Germline loops: CDR1 SGDLS, CDR2 YYNGEE. CDR3 length: 16 amino acids. The CDR3 loop is CASSVGVVAGVGEQYF. CDR3 bases: TGTGCCAGCAGCGTAGGAGTAGTAGCGGGAGTTGGGGAGCAGTACTTC.

V and J are TRBV5-3 and TRBJ2-3, with TRBD1 matching 7 bases. TRBV5-3 is marked as an open reading frame, function uncertain. The CDR3 extends over 16 amino acids. V lost 0 bases to trimming and J lost 2 bases; unmatched junction nucleotides: 6. The CDR3 sequence: CARSLVGGPLTDTQYF. CDR3 nucleotides: TGTGCCAGAAGCTTGGTAGGGGGCCCCCTCACAGATACGCAGTATTTT.

The chain recombines TRBV5-1 with TRBJ2-1, with D maybe TRBD2 (6 bases). The V gene's germline CDR1 is SGHRS and CDR2 YFSETQ. The CDR3 loop spans 14 amino acids. V was cut by 3 bases and J by 14 bases, with 21 bases left in between. CDR3 in amino acids: CASSSGTQRGEEFF. The CDR3 DNA sequence: TGCGCCAGCAGCTCCGGGACTCAGCGTGGCGAGGAGTTCTTC. Full variable domain (rest looked up from reference TRBV5-1 and TRBJ2-1): KAGVTQTPRYLIKTRGQQVTLSCSPISGHRSVSWYQQTPGQGLQFLFEYFSETQRNKGNFPGRFSGRQFSNSRSEMNVSTLELGDSALYLCASSSGTQRGEEFFGPGTRLTVL.

J is TRBJ2-7 and V is TRBV4-1, with 12 bases that match TRBD2. J lost 2 bases, V lost 6 bases, and 2 bases had no gene match. The CDR3 length is 14 residues. The germline V gene has CDR1 MGHRA and CDR2 YSYEKL. The CDR3 is CASRRLAGAYEQYF. In nucleotides, the CDR3 is TGCGCCAGCAGACGACTAGCGGGGGCCTACGAGCAGTACTTC.

The V call is TRBV15, the J call TRBJ2-7, with a weak D call TRBD2 (6 bases). Germline values: CDR1 LNHNV, CDR2 YYDKDF (reference sequence). The CDR3 totals 15 residues. The ends were cut back, 0 bases at V and 5 bases at J, with 14 bases in the middle. The CDR3 nucleotides read TGTGCCACCAGCAGAGAATTGGGGGGTCCAGACGAGCAGTACTTC. It codes for CATSRELGGPDEQYF.

This clone was counted between two and nine times. The CDR3 loop reads CASSGRDALGYGYTF. The CDR3 DNA reads as TGTGCCAGCAGCGGGCGGGACGCTCTGGGCTATGGCTACACCTTC. The chain couples TRBV9 to TRBJ1-2, with a tentative D call TRBD1 (5 bases). The CDR3 contains 15 residues. Germline V gives CDR1 SGDLS, CDR2 YYNGEE. The V end was cut by 3 bases, the J end by 4 bases, with 16 bases between.